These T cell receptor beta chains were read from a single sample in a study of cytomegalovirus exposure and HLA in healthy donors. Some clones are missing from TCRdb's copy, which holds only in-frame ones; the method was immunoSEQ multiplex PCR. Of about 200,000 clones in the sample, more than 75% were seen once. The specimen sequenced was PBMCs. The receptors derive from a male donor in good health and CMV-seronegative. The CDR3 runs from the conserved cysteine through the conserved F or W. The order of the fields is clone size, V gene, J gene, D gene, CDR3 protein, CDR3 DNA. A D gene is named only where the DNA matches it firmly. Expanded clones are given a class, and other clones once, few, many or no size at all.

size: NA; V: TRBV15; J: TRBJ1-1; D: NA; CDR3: CATTDRRRNTEAFF; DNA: TGTGCCACCACCGACAGGAGACGAAACACTGAAGCTTTCTTT
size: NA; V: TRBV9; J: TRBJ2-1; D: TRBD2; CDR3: CASSAPSGGSYNEQFF; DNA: TGTGCCAGCAGCGCTCCTAGCGGAGGCTCCTACAATGAGCAGTTCTTC
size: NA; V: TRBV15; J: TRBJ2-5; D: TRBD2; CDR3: CATSRGLAGGETQYF; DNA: TGTGCCACCAGCAGAGGACTAGCGGGAGGAGAGACCCAGTACTTC
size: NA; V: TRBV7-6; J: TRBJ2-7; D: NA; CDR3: CASSSLGSVEQYF; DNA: TGTGCCAGCAGCTCCCTGGGTAGCGTCGAGCAGTACTTC
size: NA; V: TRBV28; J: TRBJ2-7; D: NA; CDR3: CASIPNSSIRQYF; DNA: TGTGCCAGCATCCCTAATAGTAGCATCCGGCAGTACTTC
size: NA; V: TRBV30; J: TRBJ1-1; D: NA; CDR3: CAWSVGRATEAFF; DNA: TGTGCCTGGAGTGTAGGCAGGGCCACTGAAGCTTTCTTT
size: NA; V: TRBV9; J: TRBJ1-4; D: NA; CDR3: CASSPRTSTNEKLFF; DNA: TGTGCCAGCAGCCCCCGGACATCAACTAATGAAAAACTGTTTTTT
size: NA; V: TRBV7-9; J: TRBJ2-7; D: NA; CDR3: CASSPSDRAYEQYF; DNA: TGTGCCAGCAGCCCAAGTGACAGAGCCTACGAGCAGTACTTC
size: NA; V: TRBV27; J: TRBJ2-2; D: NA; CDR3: CASSRTGNTGELFF; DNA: TGTGCCAGCAGTCGAACAGGGAACACCGGGGAGCTGTTTTTT
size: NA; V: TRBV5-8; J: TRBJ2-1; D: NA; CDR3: CASSLPITSYNEQFF; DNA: TGTGCCAGCAGCTTGCCGATCACAAGCTACAATGAGCAGTTCTTC
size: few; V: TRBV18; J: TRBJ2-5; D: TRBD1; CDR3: CASSPGPPGTEEETQYF; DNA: TGTGCCAGCTCACCCGGCCCCCCCGGGACAGAGGAAGAGACCCAGTACTTC
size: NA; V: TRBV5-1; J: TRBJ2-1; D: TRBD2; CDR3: CASSLGLAGGVYNEQFF; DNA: TGCGCCAGCAGCTTGGGACTAGCGGGAGGGGTATACAATGAGCAGTTCTTC
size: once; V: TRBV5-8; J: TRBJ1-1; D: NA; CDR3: CASSLWGVNTEAFF; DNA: TGTGCCAGCAGCTTATGGGGGGTGAACACTGAAGCTTTCTTT
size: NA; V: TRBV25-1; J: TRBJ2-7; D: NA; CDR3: CASSDRVAASNEQYF; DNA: TGTGCCAGCAGTGACCGGGTGGCAGCCTCCAACGAGCAGTACTTC
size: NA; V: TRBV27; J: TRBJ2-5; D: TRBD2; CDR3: CASRRGGKGTQYF; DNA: TGTGCCAGCAGACGGGGGGGAAAAGGGACCCAGTACTTC
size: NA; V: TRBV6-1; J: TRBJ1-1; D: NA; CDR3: CASRGSRDNSAFF; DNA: TGTGCCAGCAGAGGAAGCAGGGATAATTCGGCTTTCTTT
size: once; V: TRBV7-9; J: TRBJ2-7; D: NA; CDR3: CSSSYERVPYEQYF; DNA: TGTTCCAGCAGTTATGAGCGGGTCCCCTACGAGCAGTACTTC
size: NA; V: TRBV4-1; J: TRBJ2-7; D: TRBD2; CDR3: CASSQAALAGDEQYF; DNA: TGCGCCAGCAGCCAAGCTGCGCTAGCGGGAGACGAGCAGTACTTC
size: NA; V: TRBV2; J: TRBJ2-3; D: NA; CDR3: CASSTGISNTQYF; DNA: TGTGCCAGCAGTACAGGGATATCCAATACGCAGTATTTT
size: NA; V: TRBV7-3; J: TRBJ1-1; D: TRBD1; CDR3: CASSLDRGIMNTEAFF; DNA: TGTGCCAGCAGCTTGGACAGGGGGATTATGAACACTGAAGCTTTCTTT
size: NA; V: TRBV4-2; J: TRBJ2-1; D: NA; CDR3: CASSQDKAGRDEQFF; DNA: TGTGCCAGCAGCCAAGATAAGGCGGGACGGGATGAGCAGTTCTTC
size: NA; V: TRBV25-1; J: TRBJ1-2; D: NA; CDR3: CASSAFTGRSYGYTF; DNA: TGTGCCAGCAGTGCCTTTACAGGGAGAAGCTATGGCTACACCTTC
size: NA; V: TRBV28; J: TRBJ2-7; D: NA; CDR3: CASSQGQYEQYF; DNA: TGTGCCAGCAGCCAGGGGCAATACGAGCAGTACTTC
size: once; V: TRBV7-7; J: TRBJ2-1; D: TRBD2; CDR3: CASSLGGGSEQFF; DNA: TGTGCCAGCAGCTTAGGGGGGGGGAGTGAGCAGTTCTTC